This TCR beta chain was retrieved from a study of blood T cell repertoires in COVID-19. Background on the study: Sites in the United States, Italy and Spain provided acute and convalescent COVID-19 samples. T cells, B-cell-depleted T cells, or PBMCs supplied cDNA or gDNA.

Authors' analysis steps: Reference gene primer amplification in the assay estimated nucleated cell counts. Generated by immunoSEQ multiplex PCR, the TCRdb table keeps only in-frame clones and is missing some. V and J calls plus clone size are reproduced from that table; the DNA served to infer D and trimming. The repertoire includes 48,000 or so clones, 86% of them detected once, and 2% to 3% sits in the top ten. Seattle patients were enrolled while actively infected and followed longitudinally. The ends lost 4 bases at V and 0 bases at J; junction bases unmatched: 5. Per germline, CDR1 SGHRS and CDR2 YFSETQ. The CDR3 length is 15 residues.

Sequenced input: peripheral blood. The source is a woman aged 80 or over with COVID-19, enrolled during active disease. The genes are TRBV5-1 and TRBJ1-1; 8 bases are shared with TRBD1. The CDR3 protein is CASSVSGGLNTEAFF. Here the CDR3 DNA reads TGCGCCAGCAGCGTCTCAGGGGGCTTGAACACTGAAGCTTTCTTT.